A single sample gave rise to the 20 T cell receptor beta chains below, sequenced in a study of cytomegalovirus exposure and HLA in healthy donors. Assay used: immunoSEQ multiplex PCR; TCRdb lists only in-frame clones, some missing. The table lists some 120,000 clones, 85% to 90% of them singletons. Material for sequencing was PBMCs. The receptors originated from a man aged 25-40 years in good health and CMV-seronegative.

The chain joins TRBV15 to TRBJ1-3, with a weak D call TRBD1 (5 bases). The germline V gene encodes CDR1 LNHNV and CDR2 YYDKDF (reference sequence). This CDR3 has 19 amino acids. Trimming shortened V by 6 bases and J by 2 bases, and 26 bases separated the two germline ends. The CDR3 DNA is TGTGCCACCAGGAGTTCTAAGGGGCTTGTGGGATTAGCTGGAAACACCATATATTTT. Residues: CATRSSKGLVGLAGNTIYF. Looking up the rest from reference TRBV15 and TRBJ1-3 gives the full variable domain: DAMVIQNPRYQVTQFGKPVTLSCSQTLNHNVMYWYQQKSSQAPKLLFHYYDKDFNNEADTPDNFQSRRPNTSFCFLDIRSPGLGDTAMYLCATRSSKGLVGLAGNTIYFGEGSWLTVV.

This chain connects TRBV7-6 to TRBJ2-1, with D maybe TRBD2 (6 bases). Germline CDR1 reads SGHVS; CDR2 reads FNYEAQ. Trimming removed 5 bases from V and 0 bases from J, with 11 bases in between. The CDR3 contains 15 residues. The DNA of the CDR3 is TGTGCCAGCAGCGGGGGGTTGAGCTCCTACAATGAGCAGTTCTTC. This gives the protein CASSGGLSSYNEQFF.

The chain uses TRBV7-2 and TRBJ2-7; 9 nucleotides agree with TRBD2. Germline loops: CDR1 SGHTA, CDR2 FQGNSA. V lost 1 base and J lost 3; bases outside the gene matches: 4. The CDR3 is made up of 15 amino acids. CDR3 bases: TGTGCCAGCAGCTTAGTGCGGGGGGGCATCTACGAGCAGTACTTC. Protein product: CASSLVRGGIYEQYF.

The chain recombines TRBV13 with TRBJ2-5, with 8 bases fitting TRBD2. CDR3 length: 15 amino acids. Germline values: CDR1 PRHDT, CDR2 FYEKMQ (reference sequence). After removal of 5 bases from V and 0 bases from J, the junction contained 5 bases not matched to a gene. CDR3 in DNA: TGTGCCAGCAGCCACTTAGCGGGGCACCAAGAGACCCAGTACTTC. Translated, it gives CASSHLAGHQETQYF.

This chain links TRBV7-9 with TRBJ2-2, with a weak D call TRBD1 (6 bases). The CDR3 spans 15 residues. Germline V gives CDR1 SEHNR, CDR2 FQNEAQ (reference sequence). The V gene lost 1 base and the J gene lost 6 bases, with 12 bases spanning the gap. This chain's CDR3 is CASSLGGGAAGELFF. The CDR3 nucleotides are TGTGCCAGCAGCTTAGGTGGGGGCGCCGCCGGGGAGCTGTTTTTT.

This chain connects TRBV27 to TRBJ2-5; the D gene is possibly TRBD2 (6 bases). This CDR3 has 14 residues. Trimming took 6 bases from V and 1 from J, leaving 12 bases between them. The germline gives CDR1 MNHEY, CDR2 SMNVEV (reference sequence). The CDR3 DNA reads TGTGCCAGCAGCCCACGGGGACTCCAAGAGACCCAGTACTTC. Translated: CASSPRGLQETQYF.

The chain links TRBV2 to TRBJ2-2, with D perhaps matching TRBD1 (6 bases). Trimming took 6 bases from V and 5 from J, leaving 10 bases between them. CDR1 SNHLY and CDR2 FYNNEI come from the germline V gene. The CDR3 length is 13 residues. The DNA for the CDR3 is TGTGCCAGCAGCTACAGGGAAACCGGGGAGCTGTTTTTT. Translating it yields CASSYRETGELFF. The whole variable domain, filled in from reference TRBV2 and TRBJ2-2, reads EPEVTQTPSHQVTQMGQEVILRCVPISNHLYFYWYRQILGQKVEFLVSFYNNEISEKSEIFDDQFSVERPDGSNFTLKIRSTKLEDSAMYFCASSYRETGELFFGEGSRLTVL.

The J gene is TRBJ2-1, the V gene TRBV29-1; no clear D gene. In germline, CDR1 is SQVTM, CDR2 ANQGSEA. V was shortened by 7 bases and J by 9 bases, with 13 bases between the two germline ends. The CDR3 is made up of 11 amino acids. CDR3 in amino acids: CSGQAWLEQFF. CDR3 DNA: TGCAGCGGCCAGGCATGGCTTGAGCAGTTCTTC.

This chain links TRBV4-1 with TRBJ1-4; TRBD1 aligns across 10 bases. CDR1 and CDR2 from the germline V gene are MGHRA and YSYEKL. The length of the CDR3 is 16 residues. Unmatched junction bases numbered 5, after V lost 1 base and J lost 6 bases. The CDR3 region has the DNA TGCGCCAGCAGCCAAGCCGACAGGGGGCAGGATGAAAAACTGTTTTTT. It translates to CASSQADRGQDEKLFF.

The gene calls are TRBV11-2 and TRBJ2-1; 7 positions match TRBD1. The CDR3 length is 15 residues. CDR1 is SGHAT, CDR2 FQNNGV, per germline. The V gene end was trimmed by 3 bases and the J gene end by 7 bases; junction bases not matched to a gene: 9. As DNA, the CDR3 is TGTGCCAGCAGCTTGGCTCCTCAGGGGGAAAATGAGCAGTTCTTC. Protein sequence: CASSLAPQGENEQFF.

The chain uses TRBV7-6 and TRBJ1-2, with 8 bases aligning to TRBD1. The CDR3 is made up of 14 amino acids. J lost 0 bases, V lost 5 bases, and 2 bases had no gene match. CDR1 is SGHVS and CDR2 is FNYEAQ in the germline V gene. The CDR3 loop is CASSPDRANYGYTF. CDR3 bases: TGTGCCAGCAGCCCGGACAGGGCTAACTATGGCTACACCTTC.

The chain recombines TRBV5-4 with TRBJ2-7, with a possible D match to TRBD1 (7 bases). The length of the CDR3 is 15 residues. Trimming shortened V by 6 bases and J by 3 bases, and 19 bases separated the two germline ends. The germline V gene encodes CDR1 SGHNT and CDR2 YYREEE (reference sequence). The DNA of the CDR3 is TGTGCCAGCACCCAAGGGGGGACAGTTGTCTACGAGCAGTACTTC. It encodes CASTQGGTVVYEQYF.

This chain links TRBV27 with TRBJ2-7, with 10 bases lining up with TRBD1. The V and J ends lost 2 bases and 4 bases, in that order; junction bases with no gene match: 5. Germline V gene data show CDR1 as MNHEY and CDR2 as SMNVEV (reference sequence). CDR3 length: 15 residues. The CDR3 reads CASSLPGQGIYEQYF. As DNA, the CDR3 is TGTGCCAGCAGTTTACCGGGACAGGGGATTTACGAGCAGTACTTC.

The CDR3, as DNA: TGTGCCAGCAGATTCGGGAGTAACGGGGAGCTGTTTTTT. It yields the protein CASRFGSNGELFF. The chain is built from TRBV2 and TRBJ2-2; tentative D call: TRBD2 (6 bases). V lost 6 bases, J lost 7 bases, and 12 bases lay in between. The CDR3 is made up of 13 amino acids. CDR1 and CDR2 from the germline V gene are SNHLY and FYNNEI.

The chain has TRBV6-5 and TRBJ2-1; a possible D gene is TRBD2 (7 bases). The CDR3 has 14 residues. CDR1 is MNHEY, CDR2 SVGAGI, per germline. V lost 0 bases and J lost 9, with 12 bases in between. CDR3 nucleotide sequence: TGTGCCAGCAGTTACTCTACGGGGGGCTTTGAGCAGTTCTTC. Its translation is CASSYSTGGFEQFF.

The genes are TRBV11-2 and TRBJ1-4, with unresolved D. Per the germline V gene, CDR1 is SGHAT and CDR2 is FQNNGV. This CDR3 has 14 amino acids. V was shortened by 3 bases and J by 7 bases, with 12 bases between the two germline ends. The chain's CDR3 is CASSFRSVGEKLFF. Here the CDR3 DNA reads TGTGCCAGCAGCTTCCGGTCCGTCGGTGAAAAACTGTTTTTT.

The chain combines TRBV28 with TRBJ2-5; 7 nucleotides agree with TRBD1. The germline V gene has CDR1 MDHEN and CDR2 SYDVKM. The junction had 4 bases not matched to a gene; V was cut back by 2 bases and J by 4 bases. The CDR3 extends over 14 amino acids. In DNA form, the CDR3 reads TGTGCCAGCAGTTTACCGACAGGGAGAGAGACCCAGTACTTC. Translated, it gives CASSLPTGRETQYF.

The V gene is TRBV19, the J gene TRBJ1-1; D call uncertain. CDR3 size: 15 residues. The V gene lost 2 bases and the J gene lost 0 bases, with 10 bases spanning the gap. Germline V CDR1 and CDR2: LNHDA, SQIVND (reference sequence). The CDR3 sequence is CASSIIVQMNTEAFF. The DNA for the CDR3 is TGTGCCAGTAGTATAATAGTACAGATGAACACTGAAGCTTTCTTT. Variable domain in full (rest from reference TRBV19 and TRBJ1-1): DGGITQSPKYLFRKEGQNVTLSCEQNLNHDAMYWYRQDPGQGLRLIYYSQIVNDFQKGDIAEGYSVSREKKESFPLTVTSAQKNPTAFYLCASSIIVQMNTEAFFGQGTRLTVV.

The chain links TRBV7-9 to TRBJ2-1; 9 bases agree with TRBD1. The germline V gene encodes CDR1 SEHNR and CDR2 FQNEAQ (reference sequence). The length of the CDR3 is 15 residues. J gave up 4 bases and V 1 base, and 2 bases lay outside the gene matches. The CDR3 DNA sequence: TGTGCCAGCAGCTTAGAGGACAGGGGTTACAATGAGCAGTTCTTC. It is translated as CASSLEDRGYNEQFF.

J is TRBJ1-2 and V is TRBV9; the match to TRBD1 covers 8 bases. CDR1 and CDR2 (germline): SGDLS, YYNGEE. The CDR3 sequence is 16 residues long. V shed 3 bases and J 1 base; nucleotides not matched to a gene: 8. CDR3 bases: TGTGCCAGCAGCGCTCGGGGGACAGGCTTTAACTATGGCTACACCTTC. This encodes CASSARGTGFNYGYTF.